What follows are 5 T cell receptor beta chains derived from one specimen sequenced in a study of human T cells and chemical hapten exposure. TCRdb itself ran the RACE reads through MiXCR, one entry per CDR3 protein. This sample has more than 90,000 distinct CDR3 sequences, with around 10% found just once. Indicated time point: patch test 2, 6 weeks after DPC sensitization. Treatment given: therapeutic diphenylcyclopropenone sensitization with weekly scalp DPC. Sequenced material: whole blood, taken in connection with sensitization to the hapten diphenylcyclopropenone (DPC). These receptors originate from a middle-aged woman with alopecia areata. Some clones in this sample may be carry-over from other donors' samples.

The chain joins TRBV5-1 to TRBJ2-1; 8 bases are shared with TRBD2. The CDR3 contains 16 residues. The V gene end was trimmed by 4 bases and the J gene end by 0 bases; junction bases not matched to a gene: 6. From germline, CDR1 is SGHRS and CDR2 YFSETQ. Written as DNA, the CDR3 is TGCGCCAGCAGCCCGCTAGCGGGTACCTCCTACAATGAGCAGTTCTTC. Its translation is CASSPLAGTSYNEQFF.

This clonotype was recorded many times. This chain links TRBV6-2 or TRBV6-3 with TRBJ2-2; D gene unclear. Trimming took 2 bases from V and 6 from J, leaving 10 bases between them. The CDR3 is 14 residues long. CDR1 MNHEY and CDR2 SVGEGT come from the germline V gene. CDR3 region: CASSYGQTPGELFF. CDR3 bases: TGTGCCAGCAGTTACGGGCAGACGCCCGGGGAGCTGTTTTTT.

This clonotype was counted ten times or more. The J gene is TRBJ2-3, the V gene TRBV5-6; D is unresolved. V gave up 4 bases and J gave up 0 bases, with 9 bases separating them. The CDR3 runs 14 residues. Germline CDR1 and CDR2: SGHDT and YYEEEE. The CDR3 coding sequence is TGTGCCAGCAGCCCGACAACTAGCACAGATACGCAGTATTTT. It codes for CASSPTTSTDTQYF.

Only a few counts were recorded for this clonotype. DNA for the CDR3: TGTGCCAGCAGCTTAGTATCAGGGACTAGCGGGAGAGGGAATGAGCAGTTCTTC. The encoded protein is CASSLVSGTSGRGNEQFF. The J gene is TRBJ2-1, the V gene TRBV11-2; TRBD2 agrees at 14 bases. This CDR3 is 18 amino acids long. From germline, CDR1 is SGHAT and CDR2 FQNNGV. V shed 1 base, J shed 7 bases, and the junction held 9 bases outside the gene matches.

The chain couples TRBV21-1 to TRBJ1-5; the table's TRBD1 call for D was not verified on the DNA. TRBV21-1 is marked as a pseudogene. CDR3 length: 16 amino acids. The DNA for the CDR3 is TGTGCCACCAACAAACCCCGAAGGGACAGCAATCAGCCCCAGCATTTT. Translated: CATNKPRRDSNQPQHF.